Sequencing of this T cell receptor beta chain was carried out in a study of tumor-infiltrating lymphocytes in primary liver carcinoma (dated by TCRdb to between 2016 and 2019). For the wider study: Hepatocellular carcinoma (four) or combined HCC and intrahepatic cholangiocarcinoma (one) was present in the five patients, who were three men and two women aged 30 to 69 years. The five patients had tumors of stage T1-T3 N0M0, with maximum diameters ranging from 4.2 to 10 cm. Each sample produced about 3.5 to 8 million productive TCRbeta reads, and read depth showed no significant difference between tissue types. TCRbeta repertoire sequencing, expression microarrays and whole-exome sequencing were combined in the study across five regions of each liver tumor, with adjacent normal tissue and blood also included. A total of 35 specimens from 5 patients underwent TCRbeta repertoire sequencing, comprising roughly 25 tumor regions, 5 adjacent noncancerous liver tissues and 5 peripheral blood samples. To link TCRbeta repertoire diversity with the local molecular phenotype, the roughly 23 tumor region samples were profiled using Agilent mRNA microarrays. Repertoires from technical replicates were highly reproducible, with mean shared-clone rates approximately 0.92 and correlation coefficients above 0.98. Study-wide findings and limitations: Because sequencing covered only the TCR beta chain and unpaired alpha chains were not captured, true repertoire diversity is likely underestimated. With just 4 or 5 patients in the study, the authors point out that the findings should be validated in a larger study. Pairs of tumor regions showed greater repertoire overlap (mean about 36%) than tumor-adjacent pairs (approximately 17%) or tumor-blood pairs (approximately 15%), which is consistent with antigen-driven expansion. Only about 7-25% of top clones were found in all five regions of a tumor, suggesting spatial heterogeneity of tumor-infiltrating T cells. Since the samples were bulk and unsorted, there was no way to compare CD4+ and CD8+ T cell repertoires. The top 250 clones made up a significantly larger repertoire fraction in tumors than in blood (p = 0.039).

Total RNA and DNA were co-extracted from around 20-30 mg of bulk tissue with the AllPrep DNA/RNA mini kit, without cell sorting. Between November 2015 and 2016, about 5 patients in China with histopathologically diagnosed primary liver carcinoma had surgical resection. Patients had chronic HBV infection and were treatment-naive at sampling. Five spatially separated regions were sampled per tumor: superior, inferior, left-lateral and right-lateral poles, plus the tumor centre. More than 90% viable tumor cells were found by histology in every tumor sample. Fresh tumor and adjacent tissue pieces were bisected, with one half stored in RNAlater at -80 degrees C and the other half sent for histology. This clonotype was detected ten times or more. The specificity of this receptor is unknown. No per-base quality is available; no much larger clone lies one base away. The CDR3 starts with the cysteine, ends with the phenylalanine, and has 12 residues. The read is trimmed to its CDR3 DNA, 36 bases read in frame from base 1. CDR1 and CDR2, per the germline V gene (reference sequence), are SGHNT and YYREEE. The germline ends are 10 bases apart after V is trimmed by 9 bases and J by 2 bases.

Starting from 500 to 650 ng total RNA, TCRbeta-specific cDNA was produced by reverse transcription with a constant-region primer and ProtoScript II reverse transcriptase. The TCRbeta libraries were prepared through three rounds of nested multiplex PCR following a slightly modified ARM-PCR procedure. Multiplex TRBV1-TRBV30 forward primers and a Cbeta reverse primer were used in the first two PCR rounds, each of which was run for about 10 cycles. Sample barcodes and Illumina adapters were attached in a final 25-cycle PCR using Deep VentR polymerase. Before sequencing, amplicons of 200-500 bp were gel-purified using a QIAquick gel extraction kit. TCRbeta amplicons were sequenced on an Illumina HiSeq 2500 with 250-bp paired-end reads. Under the source paper's analysis protocol: Quality trimming of reads was performed with Trimmomatic v0.33, and paired reads were merged with FLASH v1.2.11 so that full CDR3 sequences could be recovered. V, D and J germline segments were assigned to the rearranged TCRbeta sequences by MiGEC v1.2.1b. Clonotype statistics, along with Shannon-Wiener diversity indices, were calculated using VDJtools v1.0.0. To cut down on sampling bias, every analysis after diversity analysis relied on just the 250 most abundant clonotypes from each sample. TCRdb trimmed public reads at Q25 via fastp, called clones via MiXCR and kept in-frame beta chains. CDR3 protein sequences are deduplicated, and each keeps its most common genes and DNA. TCRdb's processing, not the study's, gives the V and J calls here. The sample contains fewer than 30,000 distinct CDR3 sequences, around 84% of them found a single time. The leading ten clones occupy approximately 45% of the sample.

The chain is made from TRBV5-4 and TRBJ2-3, with a weak D call of TRBD2 (5 bases match). The origin of this receptor is a middle-aged man with primary liver carcinoma and hepatitis B virus infection. Source material: liver tumor tissue from sampling region 3. The sample's cell subset or site label, decoded: tumor region T3, left-lateral pole. CDR3 protein: CATRGATDTQYF. The DNA is as follows: TGTGCCACCCGGGGAGCCACAGATACGCAGTATTTT.